The 21 T cell receptor beta chains presented below share a single source sample, sequenced in a study of blood T cells in healthy people across ages. A second 7 to 11 cycle PCR used barcoded and J-beta primers. Using its own MiXCR run on the 5' RACE reads, TCRdb lists one record per CDR3 protein. The repertoire has some 900,000 distinct CDR3 sequences, more than 25% of them found once; the top ten carry about 18%. The sequenced material came from blood. These receptors all come from a woman of 80 years or more in good health.

This clonotype was seen at least ten times. The chain combines TRBV15 with TRBJ2-1; a possible D gene is TRBD2 (5 bases). CDR3 size: 11 residues. V was trimmed by 8 bases and J by 10 bases, leaving 12 bases between them. Germline CDR1 is LNHNV and CDR2 is YYDKDF (reference sequence). The CDR3 reads CATGEYFEQFF. The CDR3, as DNA: TGTGCCACCGGGGAGTATTTCGAGCAGTTCTTC.

The chain combines TRBV12-3 or TRBV12-4 with TRBJ2-2, with 8 bases identical to TRBD2. The V and J ends lost 6 bases and 4 bases, in that order; junction bases with no gene match: 10. The CDR3 runs to 16 residues. CDR3 sequence reads: CASRYRPGTSTGELFF. For the CDR3, the DNA is TGTGCCAGCAGGTACCGACCCGGGACTAGCACCGGGGAGCTGTTTTTT.

This clonotype was observed at least ten times. The V call is TRBV9, the J call TRBJ2-3; maybe TRBD1 (6 bases). Germline V gene sequence: CDR1 SGDLS, CDR2 YYNGEE. The V end was cut by 0 bases, the J end by 4 bases, with 12 bases between. The CDR3 is 15 amino acids. The CDR3 DNA reads TGTGCCAGCAGCGTAGGTGCAGGGGTCCCAGATACGCAGTATTTT. This codes for CASSVGAGVPDTQYF.

This chain joins TRBV10-3 and TRBJ1-2; 9 nucleotides agree with TRBD1. The CDR3 runs 16 residues. Germline trimming cut 0 bases from V and 2 bases from J; bases unmatched to any gene: 4. From germline, CDR1 is ENHRY and CDR2 SYGVKD. CDR3 sequence (DNA): TGTGCCATCAGTGAGTCGATGACAGGGGGGAACTATGGCTACACCTTC. Translation: CAISESMTGGNYGYTF.

Details on this clonotype: A much larger clone differs by one base, so this may be a read error. V gene TRBV6-5 combines with J gene TRBJ2-1, with 8 nucleotides matching TRBD1. The last part of the DNA fits TRBJ2-7 better; the J call may be wrong. From germline, CDR1 is MNHEY and CDR2 SVGAGI. The CDR3 loop spans 16 amino acids. CDR3: CASSYSLGAGGNEQYF. CDR3 nucleotide sequence: TGTGCCAGCAGTTACTCCCTAGGGGCAGGGGGCAATGAGCAGTACTTC.

There are a few counts of this clonotype. Since a much larger clone is just one base distant, this may be a read error. V usage is TRBV6-2 or TRBV6-3 and J usage is TRBJ2-7; D ambiguous. V was trimmed by 2 bases and J by 7 bases, leaving 12 bases between them. The CDR3 has 13 residues. CDR1 is MNHEY, CDR2 SVGEGT, per germline. The CDR3, as DNA: TGTGCCAGCAGTTACACTACCGGTCCAGAGCAGTACTTC. Encoded protein: CASSYTTGPEQYF.

CDR3 residues: CASSLSSLGGGTEAFF. CDR3 nucleotides: TGTGCCAGCAGTTTATCGAGCTTGGGAGGGGGCACTGAAGCTTTCTTT. The rearrangement links TRBV27 to TRBJ1-1; D perhaps matches TRBD1 (6 bases). The CDR3 has 16 residues. Per germline, CDR1 MNHEY and CDR2 SMNVEV (reference sequence). Trimming shortened V by 0 bases and J by 4 bases, and 15 bases separated the two germline ends.

The chain has TRBV20-1 and TRBJ2-3; D is possibly TRBD1 (6 bases). Looked up from germline, CDR1 is DFQATT and CDR2 is SNEGSKA (reference sequence). The CDR3 runs to 15 residues. Trimming removed 0 bases from V and 3 bases from J, with 13 bases in between. The CDR3 DNA is TGCAGTGCTAGAGATCCCAGGGGTGGTACAGATACGCAGTATTTT. It specifies CSARDPRGGTDTQYF.

This clonotype has only one observation. This chain links TRBV6-2 or TRBV6-3 with TRBJ2-2; the D gene is possibly TRBD2 (7 bases). V lost 2 bases and J 4 bases, leaving 14 bases between the germline ends. The length of the CDR3 is 16 residues. CDR1 MNHEY and CDR2 SVGEGT come from the germline V gene. CDR3 in amino acids: CASSYLSGGLTGELFF. CDR3 nucleotide sequence: TGTGCCAGCAGTTACCTTTCGGGGGGCCTCACCGGGGAGCTGTTTTTT.

This clonotype was counted between two and nine times. Since a much larger clone is just one base distant, this may be a read error. The J gene is TRBJ2-5, the V gene TRBV20-1; 7 bases are shared with TRBD2. Germline lookup yields CDR1 DFQATT and CDR2 SNEGSKA (reference sequence). The CDR3 is made up of 15 amino acids. The V segment lost 0 bases and the J segment 6 bases; nucleotides outside the gene matches: 10. The CDR3 sequence: CSARDHGRERKTQYF. DNA of the CDR3: TGCAGTGCTAGAGATCATGGGCGGGAGAGGAAGACCCAGTACTTC.

This clonotype was detected only a few times. The J gene is TRBJ2-1, the V gene TRBV28; D not resolved. The germline V and J ends were trimmed by 6 bases and 6 bases, with 12 bases remaining between them. The CDR3 length is 13 residues. The germline V gene encodes CDR1 MDHEN and CDR2 SYDVKM. In nucleotides, the CDR3 is TGTGCCAGCAGCCCGGGCCAGATCAATGAGCAGTTCTTC. Protein: CASSPGQINEQFF.

The CDR3 nucleotides read TGTGCCAGCAAGAGCAGGGGGGGGGAGCAGTACTTC. Translation gives CASKSRGGEQYF. The rearrangement joins TRBV27 to TRBJ2-7; D is perhaps TRBD1 or TRBD2 (7 bases each). Germline CDR1 is MNHEY and CDR2 is SMNVEV (reference sequence). CDR3 size: 12 residues. Trimming left V 7 bases short and J 7 bases short, with 14 bases between.

There are a few counts of this clonotype. The gene calls are TRBV6-2 or TRBV6-3 and TRBJ1-5, with 10 bases aligning to TRBD1. The CDR3 is made up of 15 amino acids. V lost 6 bases and J lost 4; bases outside the gene matches: 6. Germline V gene lookup returns CDR1 MNHEY and CDR2 SVGEGT. This CDR3 is CASRSGQGRNQPQHF. The CDR3 nucleotides read TGTGCCAGCAGATCGGGACAGGGGAGGAATCAGCCCCAGCATTTT.

At least ten counts were recorded for this clonotype. The V and J genes are TRBV4-1 and TRBJ2-6, with D possibly being TRBD1 (6 bases). V lost 0 bases and J 0 bases, leaving 15 bases between the germline ends. Per germline, CDR1 MGHRA and CDR2 YSYEKL. The CDR3 spans 19 residues. The DNA of the CDR3 is TGCGCCAGCAGCCAAGATAGCCCACAGGGTTACTCTGGGGCCAACGTCCTGACTTTC. Its translation is CASSQDSPQGYSGANVLTF.

This clonotype was seen repeatedly, ten times or more. This rearrangement joins TRBV27 to TRBJ2-5, with 9 positions matching TRBD2. V trimming: 6 bases; J trimming: 5 bases; junction bases outside the gene matches: 13. Germline V lookup: CDR1 MNHEY, CDR2 SMNVEV (reference sequence). The CDR3 runs 16 residues. CDR3 sequence (DNA): TGTGCCAGCAGGCTGACTAGCGGAGGCGGTCGGGAGACCCAGTACTTC. Translated, it gives CASRLTSGGGRETQYF.

V usage is TRBV20-1 and J usage is TRBJ2-7; no reliable D call. Germline values: CDR1 DFQATT, CDR2 SNEGSKA (reference sequence). The CDR3 has 13 residues. The ends were cut back, 5 bases at V and 0 bases at J, with 11 bases in the middle. CDR3 DNA sequence: TGCAGTGCTTACGGAGCCCACTCCTACGAGCAGTACTTC. Protein sequence: CSAYGAHSYEQYF.

This clonotype was counted a few times. The J gene is TRBJ2-3, the V gene TRBV20-1, with 11 bases matching TRBD2. The germline V gene has CDR1 DFQATT and CDR2 SNEGSKA (reference sequence). The V gene end was trimmed by 2 bases and the J gene end by 12 bases; junction bases not matched to a gene: 10. The CDR3 is 14 residues long. The CDR3 spells CSARLDLAGGAQYF. CDR3 coding DNA: TGCAGTGCTAGACTGGATTTAGCGGGGGGGGCTCAGTATTTT.

Concerning this clonotype itself: With a much larger clone just one base away, this may be a read error. The chain employs TRBV7-2 and TRBJ2-7; 7 positions agree with TRBD2. Germline CDR1 is SGHTA and CDR2 is FQGNSA. This CDR3 has 15 residues. The CDR3 is CASSLAGGSYNERYF. CDR3 nucleotides: TGTGCCAGCAGCTTAGCCGGGGGGTCTTACAATGAGCGGTACTTC. Full variable domain (rest looked up from reference TRBV7-2 and TRBJ2-7): GAGVSQSPSNKVTEKGKDVELRCDPISGHTALYWYRQSLGQGLEFLIYFQGNSAPDKSGLPSDRFSAERTGGSVSTLTIQRTQQEDSAVYLCASSLAGGSYNERYFGPGTRLTVT.

There are many counts of this clonotype. The rearrangement uses TRBV10-2 and TRBJ2-7; D gene ambiguous. The V end was cut by 0 bases, the J end by 8 bases, with 11 bases between. The germline V gene has CDR1 WSHSY and CDR2 SAAADI. This CDR3 comprises 13 residues. For the CDR3, the DNA is TGCGCCAGCAGTGAGTCGTGGGGATACCAGCAGTACTTC. This codes for CASSESWGYQQYF.

The chain combines TRBV5-5 with TRBJ2-5; a weak D match, TRBD1 (5 bases). Germline V gives CDR1 SGHKS, CDR2 YYEKEE (reference sequence). V was pared by 3 bases and J by 11 bases, with 23 bases between. The CDR3 is 15 residues long. The CDR3 region is CASSWVGVVDNEQYF. The CDR3 DNA is TGTGCCAGCAGCTGGGTAGGGGTAGTCGACAATGAGCAGTACTTC.

This clonotype was seen more than once but under ten times. A much larger clone lies one base from this, so it may be a read error. The chain recombines TRBV28 with TRBJ2-1, with D tentatively TRBD2 (6 bases). The CDR3 sequence is 15 residues long. Germline-derived CDR1 and CDR2 are MDHEN and SYDVKM. This chain's CDR3 is CAISPIPGGYNEQFF. The CDR3 nucleotides read TGTGCCATCAGTCCTATTCCCGGGGGCTACAATGAGCAGTTCTTC.